Following are 32 T cell receptor beta chains from one sample sequenced in a study of blood T cell repertoires in COVID-19. The table came from immunoSEQ multiplex PCR; TCRdb's copy has only in-frame clones and leaves some out. The table shows roughly 380,000 clones, with about 85% occurring only once. The specimen was peripheral blood. The receptors shown here come from a woman aged 18 to 35 with acute or convalescent COVID-19.

This clone has a single count. The rearrangement joins TRBV7-9 to TRBJ1-2; maybe TRBD1 (6 bases). V dropped 5 bases and J dropped 2 bases, with 15 bases sitting between them. Germline-derived CDR1 and CDR2 are SEHNR and FQNEAQ (reference sequence). The CDR3 has 15 residues. CDR3 region: CASSPSGGANYGYTF. CDR3 coding DNA: TGTGCCAGCAGCCCCTCTGGGGGGGCGAACTATGGCTACACCTTC.

In its sample, this clone was seen a few times. Written as DNA, the CDR3 is TGTGCCAGCGGGGAGAGGGGGACTGAAGCTTTCTTT. Its translation: CASGERGTEAFF. This chain links TRBV7-9 with TRBJ1-1; weak D call: TRBD1 (6 bases). CDR1 is SEHNR, CDR2 FQNEAQ, per germline (reference sequence). Trimming cost V 8 bases and J 5 bases, with 12 bases left between them. This CDR3 has 12 amino acids.

This chain uses TRBV7-9 with TRBJ2-7; the D gene is possibly TRBD2 (6 bases). The CDR3 runs 14 residues. Germline CDR1 SEHNR, CDR2 FQNEAQ (reference sequence). With 4 bases removed from V and 1 base from J, the gap between germline ends came to 11 bases. The CDR3 coding sequence is TGTGCCAGCAGCTCTCCGGGGAGGTCCTACGAGCAGTACTTC. This encodes CASSSPGRSYEQYF.

The genes are TRBV30 and TRBJ1-6; 7 nucleotides line up with TRBD1. Germline-derived CDR1 and CDR2 are GTSNPN and SVGIG (reference sequence). This CDR3 spans 15 amino acids. Trimming removed 2 bases from V and 4 bases from J; junction bases left unmatched: 5. The CDR3 DNA sequence: TGTGCCTGGAGTAAAGGGGGCACATATAATTCACCCCTCCACTTT. This gives the protein CAWSKGGTYNSPLHF.

This clone was observed at least ten times. This rearrangement joins TRBV28 to TRBJ1-4, with D perhaps TRBD1 (5 bases). Trimming removed 5 bases from V and 7 bases from J, with 17 bases in between. Germline CDR1 reads MDHEN; CDR2 reads SYDVKM. There are 15 residues in the CDR3. DNA for the CDR3: TGTGCCAGCAGTGCGGGGCTCGCATACCCTGAAAAACTGTTTTTT. Protein sequence: CASSAGLAYPEKLFF.

The chain carries TRBV30 and TRBJ1-1; D is uncertain. V gave up 3 bases and J gave up 8 bases, with 10 bases separating them. CDR3 length: 11 amino acids. Germline lookup yields CDR1 GTSNPN and CDR2 SVGIG (reference sequence). CDR3 residues: CAWSGSAEAFF. Here the CDR3 DNA reads TGTGCCTGGAGCGGGTCTGCCGAAGCTTTCTTT. The full variable domain, with the rest looked up from reference TRBV30 and TRBJ1-1, is SQTIHQWPATLVQPVGSPLSLECTVEGTSNPNLYWYRQAAGRGLQLLFYSVGIGQISSEVPQNLSASRPQDRQFILSSKKLLLSDSGFYLCAWSGSAEAFFGQGTRLTVV.

The V gene is TRBV5-1, the J gene TRBJ1-4, with TRBD1 matching 9 bases. Germline V lookup: CDR1 SGHRS, CDR2 YFSETQ. V was pared by 3 bases and J by 0 bases, with 6 bases of the junction left unmatched. The CDR3 extends over 17 amino acids. Written as DNA, the CDR3 is TGCGCCAGCAGCTACGGACAGGGGTCACCAACTAATGAAAAACTGTTTTTT. It encodes CASSYGQGSPTNEKLFF. The full variable domain, its missing parts supplied by reference TRBV5-1 and TRBJ1-4, is KAGVTQTPRYLIKTRGQQVTLSCSPISGHRSVSWYQQTPGQGLQFLFEYFSETQRNKGNFPGRFSGRQFSNSRSEMNVSTLELGDSALYLCASSYGQGSPTNEKLFFGSGTQLSVL.

Here the CDR3 reads CASSYSSGTANSPLHF. CDR3 sequence (DNA): TGTGCCAGCAGTTACTCGAGTGGGACAGCAAATTCACCCCTCCACTTT. This chain uses TRBV6-5 with TRBJ1-6; TRBD1 matches at 7 bases. The CDR3 is made up of 16 amino acids. Losses at the gene ends were 0 bases for V and 7 bases for J; bases not matched to a gene: 6. The germline V gene encodes CDR1 MNHEY and CDR2 SVGAGI.

The rearrangement links TRBV6-5 to TRBJ1-2, with a tentative D call TRBD1 (6 bases). Trimming took 7 bases from V and 8 from J, leaving 17 bases between them. Germline values: CDR1 MNHEY, CDR2 SVGAGI. This CDR3 comprises 13 residues. Here the CDR3 reads CASKLRRGWGYTF. The DNA of the CDR3 is TGTGCCAGCAAGTTACGCAGGGGTTGGGGCTACACCTTC.

The V call is TRBV6-5, the J call TRBJ1-5; TRBD1 is a possible D gene (5 bases). Germline V CDR1 and CDR2: MNHEY, SVGAGI. V lost 8 bases and J lost 3, with 11 bases in between. The CDR3 length is 13 residues. The CDR3 DNA is TGTGCCAGCCAGGGTAGGGACAATCAGCCCCAGCATTTT. Its translation: CASQGRDNQPQHF.

The chain employs TRBV28 and TRBJ2-7; D unclear. The CDR3 spans 11 residues. V was pared by 5 bases and J by 10 bases, with 12 bases between. CDR1 and CDR2 from the germline V gene are MDHEN and SYDVKM. The CDR3 region is CASSTQSGQYF. The CDR3 nucleotides are TGTGCCAGCAGTACTCAATCCGGTCAGTACTTC.

The rearrangement uses TRBV10-3 and TRBJ1-4; 8 bases match TRBD1. CDR1 is ENHRY and CDR2 is SYGVKD in the germline V gene. Germline trimming cut 10 bases from V and 0 bases from J; bases unmatched to any gene: 7. The CDR3 runs 15 residues. CDR3 residues: CATAGGLATNEKLFF. The CDR3, as DNA: TGTGCCACCGCAGGGGGCCTTGCAACTAATGAAAAACTGTTTTTT.

The chain links TRBV5-6 to TRBJ1-4; D is undetermined. CDR3 length: 13 amino acids. The germline V and J ends were trimmed by 5 bases and 3 bases, with 8 bases remaining between them. Germline V gene sequence: CDR1 SGHDT, CDR2 YYEEEE. The CDR3 DNA sequence: TGTGCCAGCAGTCGGGGAGCTAATGAAAAACTGTTTTTT. It specifies CASSRGANEKLFF.

This clone has just one count. A much larger clone differs from this one at a single base, so this may be a read error. This same CDR3 is encoded by further DNA sequences in the sample. The CDR3 reads CASSLDRNYGYTF. CDR3 DNA: TGTGCCAGCAGCTTGGACAGGAACTATGGCTACACCTTC. The chain has TRBV5-4 and TRBJ1-2; maybe TRBD1 (5 bases). This CDR3 spans 13 amino acids. Germline lookup yields CDR1 SGHNT and CDR2 YYREEE (reference sequence). V was pared by 0 bases and J by 2 bases, with 5 bases between.

The chain uses TRBV29-1 and TRBJ1-1, with 10 bases matching TRBD1. J gave up 1 base and V 7 bases, and 6 bases lay outside the gene matches. The CDR3 has 14 residues. Germline V gene sequence: CDR1 SQVTM, CDR2 ANQGSEA. CDR3: CSDWTGGPNTEAFF. The CDR3, as DNA: TGCAGCGATTGGACAGGGGGACCGAACACTGAAGCTTTCTTT.

This chain connects TRBV24-1 to TRBJ2-3; 9 bases agree with TRBD2. V lost 0 bases and J lost 4; bases outside the gene matches: 10. This CDR3 contains 18 residues. Germline loops: CDR1 KGHDR, CDR2 SFDVKD. The CDR3 here is CATSDLQDSGRQSDTQYF. In nucleotides, the CDR3 is TGTGCCACCAGTGATTTGCAAGATAGCGGGAGACAATCAGATACGCAGTATTTT.

The genes are TRBV28 and TRBJ2-5; D might be TRBD1 (6 bases). Trimming stripped 5 bases from V and 5 bases from J, with 12 bases between. The V gene's germline CDR1 is MDHEN and CDR2 SYDVKM. The CDR3 covers 13 residues. CDR3 coding DNA: TGTGCCAGCAGTCCCAGGGGTCGGGAGACCCAGTACTTC. Translation: CASSPRGRETQYF. The variable domain in full, with the rest retrieved from reference TRBV28 and TRBJ2-5, is DVKVTQSSRYLVKRTGEKVFLECVQDMDHENMFWYRQDPGLGLRLIYFSYDVKMKEKGDIPEGYSVSREKKERFSLILESASTNQTSMYLCASSPRGRETQYFGPGTRLLVL.

A few counts support this clone. CDR3 region: CAISLNRGRGQPQHF. The DNA for the CDR3 is TGTGCCATCTCACTTAACAGGGGACGGGGCCAGCCCCAGCATTTT. The rearrangement joins TRBV10-3 to TRBJ1-5, with 7 bases aligning to TRBD1. J gave up 7 bases and V 8 bases, and 14 bases lay outside the gene matches. The CDR3 totals 15 residues. Germline V CDR1 and CDR2: ENHRY, SYGVKD.

At least ten counts were recorded for this clone. This chain joins TRBV7-8 and TRBJ2-1; TRBD1 matches 8 bases. Germline lookup yields CDR1 SGHVS and CDR2 FQNEAQ. This CDR3 contains 15 residues. V lost 5 bases and J lost 8; bases outside the gene matches: 11. The CDR3 sequence: CASSGRGRATDEQFF. CDR3 DNA sequence: TGTGCCAGCAGCGGCAGGGGGCGAGCCACCGATGAGCAGTTCTTC. The full variable domain, its missing parts supplied by reference TRBV7-8 and TRBJ2-1, is GAGVSQSPRYKVAKRGQDVALRCDPISGHVSLFWYQQALGQGPEFLTYFQNEAQLDKSGLPSDRFFAERPEGSVSTLKIQRTQQEDSAVYLCASSGRGRATDEQFFGPGTRLTVL.

V gene TRBV5-1 combines with J gene TRBJ1-1; D unresolved. CDR1 is SGHRS and CDR2 is YFSETQ in the germline V gene. With 4 bases removed from V and 1 base from J, the gap between germline ends came to 5 bases. The CDR3 contains 12 residues. CDR3 coding DNA: TGCGCCAGCAGCCGGGGGAACACTGAAGCTTTCTTT. Protein: CASSRGNTEAFF.

The chain joins TRBV10-3 to TRBJ1-6, with TRBD1 matching 8 bases. CDR3 size: 14 residues. Germline V gene data show CDR1 as ENHRY and CDR2 as SYGVKD. With 2 bases clipped from V and 9 bases from J, the junction kept 3 bases outside the gene matches. The CDR3 bases are TGTGCCATCAGTGAGCAGGGGGCAAGTTCACCCCTCCACTTT. Its translation: CAISEQGASSPLHF.

This chain uses TRBV19 with TRBJ1-4, with 7 bases identical to TRBD1. Germline V gives CDR1 LNHDA, CDR2 SQIVND (reference sequence). After removal of 7 bases from V and 4 bases from J, the junction contained 9 bases not matched to a gene. This CDR3 region has 15 residues. This CDR3 is CASTPRDSFNEKLFF. The DNA of the CDR3 is TGTGCCAGTACCCCCCGGGACAGTTTTAATGAAAAACTGTTTTTT.

The chain joins TRBV6-1 to TRBJ2-7, with D perhaps matching TRBD2 (6 bases). The germline gives CDR1 MNHNS, CDR2 SASEGT. V lost 0 bases and J 1 base, leaving 13 bases between the germline ends. The CDR3 runs to 16 residues. The CDR3 DNA sequence: TGTGCCAGCAGTGAAGCGCGGGGACTCATATCCTACGAGCAGTACTTC. This encodes CASSEARGLISYEQYF.

The chain recombines TRBV30 with TRBJ1-1; D might be TRBD1 (5 bases). Trimming took 2 bases from V and 2 from J, leaving 15 bases between them. The CDR3 contains 15 residues. CDR1 is GTSNPN and CDR2 is SVGIG in the germline V gene (reference sequence). The CDR3 DNA follows: TGTGCCTGGAGTAAGTCAGGGCGAGGAAACACTGAAGCTTTCTTT. Encoded protein: CAWSKSGRGNTEAFF.

The chain links TRBV19 to TRBJ1-2, with TRBD1 matching over 11 bases. CDR1 and CDR2 (germline): LNHDA, SQIVND (reference sequence). Germline trimming cut 6 bases from V and 7 bases from J; bases unmatched to any gene: 7. CDR3 size: 14 residues. In DNA, the CDR3 is TGTGCCAGTAGCCTCACCGGGACAGGGGGTGGCTACACCTTC. It translates to CASSLTGTGGGYTF.

The CDR3 DNA is TGCGCCAGCAGCCCAAGGGGTCTTGTAGATACGCAGTATTTT. Its protein product is CASSPRGLVDTQYF. This chain connects TRBV10-2 to TRBJ2-3, with D possibly being TRBD1 (5 bases). Germline CDR1 is WSHSY and CDR2 is SAAADI. The CDR3 covers 14 residues. The V end lost 6 bases, the J end lost 5 bases, and 15 bases lay between the germline ends.

V gene TRBV28 combines with J gene TRBJ1-2, with TRBD1 as a possible D gene (5 bases). The V and J ends lost 6 bases and 0 bases respectively, with 11 bases between them. Germline CDR1 and CDR2: MDHEN and SYDVKM. The CDR3 length is 14 residues. The CDR3 here is CASSSPGSNYGYTF. Written as DNA, the CDR3 is TGTGCCAGCAGCTCCCCAGGGTCTAACTATGGCTACACCTTC.

This chain joins TRBV7-9 and TRBJ2-7; possibly TRBD1 for D (6 bases). V dropped 5 bases and J dropped 6 bases, with 14 bases sitting between them. Germline CDR1 and CDR2: SEHNR and FQNEAQ (reference sequence). There are 13 residues in the CDR3. CDR3 nucleotide sequence: TGTGCCAGCAGCAAAGAAGGGGGTGGCGAGCAGTACTTC. It is translated as CASSKEGGGEQYF.

The table lists this clone with a few counts. V and J are TRBV30 and TRBJ2-3, with 10 positions matching TRBD2. Trimming took 5 bases from V and 3 from J; bases not matched to a gene: 5. The length of the CDR3 is 14 residues. In germline, CDR1 is GTSNPN, CDR2 SVGIG (reference sequence). The CDR3 DNA follows: TGTGCCTGGGTAGCGGGGGGTTGGACAGATACGCAGTATTTT. It codes for CAWVAGGWTDTQYF.

The gene calls are TRBV3-1 (or the pseudogene TRBV3-2) and TRBJ1-2; D is unclear. Deletions cut 4 bases from V and 4 bases from J, with 10 bases between. Germline values: CDR1 LGHDT, CDR2 YNNKEL (reference sequence). This CDR3 is built from 13 residues. CDR3 sequence: CASSPWRSYGYTF. CDR3 coding DNA: TGTGCCAGCAGCCCCTGGAGGAGCTATGGCTACACCTTC.

This chain joins TRBV5-4 and TRBJ1-2, with 7 bases aligning to TRBD1. The CDR3 consists of 14 residues. Germline V gene data show CDR1 as SGHNT and CDR2 as YYREEE (reference sequence). Losses at the gene ends were 4 bases for V and 4 bases for J; bases not matched to a gene: 7. CDR3 DNA sequence: TGTGCCAGCAGCCTCCCGGGACAGTCCTATGGCTACACCTTC. Its translation: CASSLPGQSYGYTF.

V and J are TRBV5-1 and TRBJ2-5, with TRBD1 identical over 8 bases. CDR3 length: 15 residues. J lost 5 bases, V lost 0 bases, and 6 bases had no gene match. CDR1 is SGHRS and CDR2 is YFSETQ in the germline V gene. In DNA form, the CDR3 reads TGCGCCAGCAGCTTGGTCCAGGGGGCACGCGAGACCCAGTACTTC. Protein sequence: CASSLVQGARETQYF.